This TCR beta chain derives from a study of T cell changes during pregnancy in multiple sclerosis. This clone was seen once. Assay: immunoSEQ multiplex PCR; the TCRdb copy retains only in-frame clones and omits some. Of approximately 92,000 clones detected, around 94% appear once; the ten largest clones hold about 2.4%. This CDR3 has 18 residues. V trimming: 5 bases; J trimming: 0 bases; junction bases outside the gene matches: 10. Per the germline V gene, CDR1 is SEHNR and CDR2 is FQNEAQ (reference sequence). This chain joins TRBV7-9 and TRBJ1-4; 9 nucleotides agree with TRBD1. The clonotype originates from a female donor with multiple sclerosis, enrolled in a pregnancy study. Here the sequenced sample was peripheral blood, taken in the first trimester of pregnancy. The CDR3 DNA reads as TGTGCCAGCAGCCCCCGCGGGGGGACAGGGTCAACTAATGAAAAACTGTTTTTT. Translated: CASSPRGGTGSTNEKLFF.